The 28 T cell receptor beta chains listed next were all sequenced from one sample in a study of blood T cell repertoires in COVID-19. Some clones are missing from TCRdb's copy, which holds only in-frame ones; the method was immunoSEQ multiplex PCR. This sample has approximately 35,000 clones, with about 91% found just once. Sequencing was done on a sample of peripheral blood. Receptor source: a human donor in a cohort sampled during active COVID-19.

The chain joins TRBV28 to TRBJ1-2; D perhaps matches TRBD1 (6 bases). The CDR3 length is 17 residues. V was trimmed by 8 bases and J by 8 bases, leaving 30 bases between them. The germline CDR1 and CDR2 sequences are MDHEN and SYDVKM. CDR3 sequence: CASAQVWGRRSREGYTF. DNA for the CDR3: TGTGCCAGCGCTCAAGTGTGGGGGCGACGGTCCCGAGAAGGCTACACCTTC.

This clone was counted a few times. The rearrangement links TRBV27 to TRBJ2-5, with 8 positions matching TRBD2. Trimming cost V 8 bases and J 1 base; bases outside gene matches: 12. There are 16 residues in the CDR3. Germline CDR1 MNHEY, CDR2 SMNVEV (reference sequence). The CDR3 protein is CASSPDYSGAQETQYF. CDR3 DNA sequence: TGTGCCAGCTCCCCGGATTATAGCGGGGCCCAAGAGACCCAGTACTTC.

The J gene is TRBJ2-2, the V gene TRBV11-3, with D possibly being TRBD2 (5 bases). Germline V gene lookup returns CDR1 SGHNT and CDR2 YENEEA. This CDR3 has 16 residues. The ends were cut back, 5 bases at V and 5 bases at J, with 18 bases in the middle. CDR3 region: CASSPPGGLYTGELFF. The CDR3 nucleotides read TGTGCCAGCAGCCCCCCTGGTGGACTTTATACCGGGGAGCTGTTTTTT.

The CDR3 loop is CASSRASGANVLTF. CDR3 nucleotides: TGCGCCAGCAGCCGGGCCTCTGGGGCCAACGTCCTGACTTTC. J is TRBJ2-6 and V is TRBV4-3, with D unresolved. V lost 4 bases and J 0 bases, leaving 4 bases between the germline ends. There are 14 residues in the CDR3. Germline V gives CDR1 LGHNA, CDR2 YSLEER.

The V and J genes are TRBV7-9 and TRBJ1-1; D gene ambiguous. The germline gives CDR1 SEHNR, CDR2 FQNEAQ (reference sequence). The length of the CDR3 is 11 residues. V dropped 5 bases and J dropped 6 bases, with 7 bases sitting between them. CDR3 sequence: CASSPRAEAFF. Written as DNA, the CDR3 is TGTGCCAGCAGCCCCCGCGCTGAAGCTTTCTTT.

As concerns this clone: The junction does not match germline at one end; this may be a read error. The chain employs TRBV6-4 and TRBJ2-3, with TRBD2 matching 9 bases. Germline values: CDR1 MRHNA, CDR2 SNTAGT. The CDR3 covers 15 residues. The CDR3 region is CTSSPLAGSTDTQYF. The CDR3 nucleotides read TGTACCAGCAGTCCCCTAGCGGGGTCCACAGATACGCAGTATTTT.

This CDR3 is CATIEPPEETQYF. In DNA form, the CDR3 reads TGTGCCACCATCGAGCCCCCCGAAGAGACCCAGTACTTC. The V and J genes are TRBV18 and TRBJ2-5; D is uncertain. V lost 10 bases and J lost 3, with 15 bases in between. CDR1 is KGHSH and CDR2 is LQKENI in the germline V gene. CDR3 length equals 13 residues.

This clone has just a few counts. This chain joins TRBV6-2 or TRBV6-3 and TRBJ2-1; weak D call: TRBD2 (5 bases). V gave up 0 bases and J gave up 10 bases, with 7 bases separating them. Germline CDR1 reads MNHEY; CDR2 reads SVGEGT. The CDR3 is 12 residues long. CDR3 nucleotides: TGTGCCAGCAGTTACTCACGGGGAGAGCAGTTCTTC. It is translated as CASSYSRGEQFF.

The table lists this clone with a few counts. This chain joins TRBV24-1 and TRBJ2-5; D might be TRBD2 (5 bases). This CDR3 spans 12 amino acids. Germline V lookup: CDR1 KGHDR, CDR2 SFDVKD. The V and J ends lost 0 bases and 7 bases respectively, with 5 bases between them. In DNA, the CDR3 is TGTGCCACCAGTGATTTGCGGGGGACCCAGTACTTC. Its protein product is CATSDLRGTQYF.

The CDR3 protein is CASSPRDRDEKLFF. In DNA, the CDR3 is TGTGCCAGCAGCCCCCGGGACAGAGATGAAAAACTGTTTTTT. The J gene is TRBJ1-4, the V gene TRBV3-1 (or the pseudogene TRBV3-2), with TRBD1 matching 7 bases. The CDR3 loop spans 14 amino acids. V shed 4 bases and J 6 bases; nucleotides not matched to a gene: 5. Germline values: CDR1 LGHDT, CDR2 YNNKEL (reference sequence).

This chain links TRBV7-2 with TRBJ1-1; D ambiguous. The CDR3 has 12 residues. Germline lookup yields CDR1 SGHTA and CDR2 FQGNSA. Deletions cut 2 bases from V and 5 bases from J, with 6 bases between. CDR3 DNA sequence: TGTGCCAGCAGCTTAAGAGGGACTGAAGCTTTCTTT. This codes for CASSLRGTEAFF.

The chain uses TRBV25-1 and TRBJ1-3; 9 positions agree with TRBD1. Germline CDR1 MGHDK, CDR2 SYGVNS. The CDR3 has 18 residues. V lost 8 bases, J lost 0 bases, and 14 bases stayed unmatched. DNA of the CDR3: TGTGCCAGCGCACCCCACTGGGGGGACAGGGTCTCTGGAAACACCATATATTTT. Translated, it gives CASAPHWGDRVSGNTIYF.

This chain links TRBV18 with TRBJ2-1, with a weak D call TRBD2 (5 bases). This CDR3 is built from 15 residues. Trimming removed 2 bases from V and 0 bases from J, with 8 bases in between. CDR1 and CDR2 (germline): KGHSH, LQKENI. CDR3 DNA: TGTGCCAGCTCACCAAGCGGAAACTCCTACAATGAGCAGTTCTTC. Protein sequence: CASSPSGNSYNEQFF. Filled out from reference TRBV18 and TRBJ2-1, the complete variable domain reads NAGVMQNPRHLVRRRGQEARLRCSPMKGHSHVYWYRQLPEEGLKFMVYLQKENIIDESGMPKERFSAEFPKEGPSILRIQQVVRGDSAAYFCASSPSGNSYNEQFFGPGTRLTVL.

V is TRBV7-2 and J is TRBJ1-2, with 8 bases that match TRBD1. V shed 1 base and J 5 bases; nucleotides not matched to a gene: 3. This CDR3 has 14 amino acids. The germline V gene has CDR1 SGHTA and CDR2 FQGNSA. The CDR3 region is CASSLGDRSYGYTF. Here the CDR3 DNA reads TGTGCCAGCAGCTTAGGGGACAGGTCTTATGGCTACACCTTC. The complete variable domain, with remaining parts taken from reference TRBV7-2 and TRBJ1-2, reads GAGVSQSPSNKVTEKGKDVELRCDPISGHTALYWYRQSLGQGLEFLIYFQGNSAPDKSGLPSDRFSAERTGGSVSTLTIQRTQQEDSAVYLCASSLGDRSYGYTFGSGTRLTVV.

J is TRBJ1-5 and V is TRBV29-1, with 7 bases matching TRBD1. The length of the CDR3 is 13 residues. Unmatched junction bases numbered 5, after V lost 6 bases and J lost 3 bases. Germline V lookup: CDR1 SQVTM, CDR2 ANQGSEA. The CDR3 here is CSVGDRVNQPQHF. DNA of the CDR3: TGCAGCGTGGGAGACAGGGTCAATCAGCCCCAGCATTTT.

The CDR3 protein is CASSSVSQETQYF. The CDR3 DNA reads TGTGCCAGCAGCTCGGTGTCCCAAGAGACCCAGTACTTC. The J gene is TRBJ2-5, the V gene TRBV7-8; D is undetermined. There are 13 residues in the CDR3. Trimming stripped 4 bases from V and 1 base from J, with 7 bases between. The V gene's germline CDR1 is SGHVS and CDR2 FQNEAQ.

The J gene is TRBJ1-1, the V gene TRBV28, with a weak D call TRBD1 (6 bases). CDR3 length: 10 amino acids. From germline, CDR1 is MDHEN and CDR2 SYDVKM. Trimming pared 4 bases from V and 11 bases from J, leaving 8 bases between. CDR3 nucleotides: TGTGCCAGCAGTTCAGGGGTTGCTTTCTTT. Translated, it gives CASSSGVAFF.

This clone appeared a few times. This rearrangement joins TRBV19 to TRBJ2-2, with 7 bases identical to TRBD1. Trimming at V came to 4 bases and at J to 2 bases, leaving 4 bases not matched to a gene. The CDR3 has 15 residues. CDR1 is LNHDA and CDR2 is SQIVND in the germline V gene (reference sequence). The CDR3 region has the DNA TGTGCCAGTAGTAAGGGGACAGTCAACACCGGGGAGCTGTTTTTT. This translates into CASSKGTVNTGELFF.

Written as DNA, the CDR3 is TGTGCCAGCGGGTCAAGACTAGCGGCAGATACGCAGTATTTT. Translating it yields CASGSRLAADTQYF. This chain connects TRBV3-1 (or the pseudogene TRBV3-2) to TRBJ2-3; 9 positions match TRBD2. Germline V CDR1 and CDR2: LGHDT, YNNKEL (reference sequence). V shed 8 bases and J 4 bases; nucleotides not matched to a gene: 7. The CDR3 totals 14 residues.

The rearrangement links TRBV9 to TRBJ1-1; D might be TRBD1 (5 bases). CDR1 and CDR2 from the germline V gene are SGDLS and YYNGEE. Trimming pared 0 bases from V and 4 bases from J, leaving 10 bases between. This CDR3 has 14 residues. This CDR3 is CASSVEGRATEAFF. CDR3 DNA: TGTGCCAGCAGCGTAGAAGGCAGGGCCACTGAAGCTTTCTTT. Drawing the rest from reference TRBV9 and TRBJ1-1, the complete variable domain is DSGVTQTPKHLITATGQRVTLRCSPRSGDLSVYWYQQSLDQGLQFLIQYYNGEERAKGNILERFSAQQFPDLHSELNLSSLELGDSALYFCASSVEGRATEAFFGQGTRLTVV.

CDR3 protein: CASSPRSGSDTYEQYF. The CDR3, as DNA: TGTGCCAGCAGCCCCCGTAGCGGGAGCGACACCTACGAGCAGTACTTC. The J gene is TRBJ2-7, the V gene TRBV7-9; 9 bases are a match to TRBD2. The CDR3 is 16 residues long. The V segment lost 5 bases and the J segment 2 bases; nucleotides outside the gene matches: 10. CDR1 and CDR2 from the germline V gene are SEHNR and FQNEAQ (reference sequence).

The chain joins TRBV7-2 to TRBJ2-7, with D hard to call. The CDR3 extends over 13 amino acids. The ends were cut back, 2 bases at V and 0 bases at J, with 5 bases in the middle. CDR1 is SGHTA and CDR2 is FQGNSA in the germline V gene. The CDR3 reads CASSLLDSYEQYF. Here the CDR3 DNA reads TGTGCCAGCAGCTTACTAGACTCCTACGAGCAGTACTTC.

The gene calls are TRBV7-8 and TRBJ2-5; 13 nucleotides match TRBD2. Germline assignment: CDR1 SGHVS and CDR2 FQNEAQ. Germline trimming cut 4 bases from V and 4 bases from J; bases unmatched to any gene: 6. This CDR3 region has 16 residues. The CDR3 DNA sequence: TGTGCCAGCAGCTCCCCAACTAGCGGGAGGGGAGAGACCCAGTACTTC. As protein: CASSSPTSGRGETQYF.

The chain combines TRBV15 with TRBJ2-3; 11 bases line up with TRBD2. Per germline, CDR1 LNHNV and CDR2 YYDKDF (reference sequence). After removal of 1 base from V and 3 bases from J, the junction contained 6 bases not matched to a gene. This CDR3 has 17 amino acids. In DNA form, the CDR3 reads TGTGCCACCAGCAGAGGCATACTAGCGGGGGAAACAGATACGCAGTATTTT. The encoded protein is CATSRGILAGETDTQYF.

This clone was seen just once. The chain has TRBV3-1 (or the pseudogene TRBV3-2) and TRBJ1-1, with unresolved D. V was cut by 3 bases and J by 11 bases, with 13 bases left in between. The CDR3 extends over 12 amino acids. Germline V gene lookup returns CDR1 LGHDT and CDR2 YNNKEL (reference sequence). The CDR3 DNA sequence: TGTGCCAGCAGCCACGGACGGGAGTCTGCTTTCTTT. This gives the protein CASSHGRESAFF.

V gene TRBV25-1 combines with J gene TRBJ2-3; unclear D gene. The V gene's germline CDR1 is MGHDK and CDR2 SYGVNS. V lost 7 bases and J 2 bases, leaving 13 bases between the germline ends. CDR3 length: 14 amino acids. The CDR3 sequence: CASIPPVDTDTQYF. As DNA, the CDR3 is TGTGCCAGCATTCCCCCGGTTGACACAGATACGCAGTATTTT. The complete variable domain, with remaining parts taken from reference TRBV25-1 and TRBJ2-3, reads EADIYQTPRYLVIGTGKKITLECSQTMGHDKMYWYQQDPGMELHLIHYSYGVNSTEKGDLSSESTVSRIRTEHFPLTLESARPSHTSQYLCASIPPVDTDTQYFGPGTRLTVL.

The chain carries TRBV5-1 and TRBJ1-2; D perhaps matches TRBD1 (6 bases). CDR1 is SGHRS and CDR2 is YFSETQ in the germline V gene. CDR3 length: 13 residues. Trimming took 4 bases from V and 7 from J, leaving 14 bases between them. This CDR3 is CASSPDRTGGYTF. The CDR3 nucleotides read TGCGCCAGCAGCCCCGACAGGACGGGTGGCTACACCTTC.

The DNA for the CDR3 is TGTGCCAGCAGGGGAGGGTCACAGAACTACGAGCAGTACTTC. Translation gives CASRGGSQNYEQYF. The chain joins TRBV2 to TRBJ2-7; TRBD2 matches at 7 bases. With 6 bases clipped from V and 3 bases from J, the junction kept 8 bases outside the gene matches. The germline CDR1 and CDR2 sequences are SNHLY and FYNNEI. CDR3 length equals 14 residues.